This T cell receptor (beta chain) was documented in a study of identical twins. The study, taken as a whole, reports: Modelling approaches yielded underestimates of out-of-frame TCR alpha sharing between monozygotic twins.

Trimming at V came to 0 bases and at J to 2 bases, leaving 0 bases not matched to a gene. Germline loops: CDR1 LGHNA, CDR2 YSLEER. CDR3 length equals 16 residues. One entry per CDR3 protein results from TCRdb running MiXCR on the 5' RACE reads. The table records roughly 230,000 distinct CDR3 sequences, around 8.3% of them present only once. This clonotype occurred many times. Its target is not known. The sample also formed part of further work on yellow fever vaccine responses in identical twins.

J is TRBJ2-6 and V is TRBV4-3; TRBD2 agrees at 8 bases. The TCR originated in a woman aged 18-35 years in good health. Source material: CD8+ T cells sorted from blood. This CDR3 is CASSQEAGAGANVLTF. DNA for the CDR3: TGCGCCAGCAGCCAAGAAGCGGGAGCTGGGGCCAACGTCCTGACTTTC.